The 3 T cell receptor beta chains presented below share a single source sample, sequenced in a study of neoadjuvant anti-PD-1 for oral cavity cancer. Time point meaning: after neoadjuvant nivolumab, at surgical resection. Sequencing was performed with immunoSEQ multiplex PCR; in TCRdb, only in-frame clones are kept and a portion is missing. The sample lists more than 20,000 clones, roughly 29% seen once, with around 15% in the top ten. This sample comprised tumor tissue, obtained after nivolumab (anti-PD-1) treatment. The receptors derive from a person between 35 and 79 years old with oral cavity squamous cell carcinoma.

This clone was observed a few times. The chain combines TRBV19 with TRBJ1-2; tentatively, D is TRBD1 (5 bases). V was shortened by 7 bases and J by 2 bases, with 14 bases between the two germline ends. The CDR3 totals 14 residues. The germline gives CDR1 LNHDA, CDR2 SQIVND (reference sequence). CDR3 protein: CASTPGGGNYGYTF. The CDR3 nucleotides are TGTGCCAGTACCCCCGGGGGGGGGAACTATGGCTACACCTTC.

This clone was counted only a few times. This chain links TRBV4-1 with TRBJ1-2; no clear D gene. V lost 4 bases and J 3 bases, leaving 15 bases between the germline ends. Germline V gene sequence: CDR1 MGHRA, CDR2 YSYEKL. The CDR3 runs 15 residues. DNA of the CDR3: TGCGCCAGCAGCCCCCAGCGAGGTGGGGACTATGGCTACACCTTC. It yields the protein CASSPQRGGDYGYTF.

This clone is deemed large. This chain joins TRBV7-9 and TRBJ2-4, with 14 bases lining up with TRBD2. The germline gives CDR1 SEHNR, CDR2 FQNEAQ (reference sequence). Trimming cost V 4 bases and J 6 bases; bases outside gene matches: 8. The CDR3 contains 17 residues. The CDR3 DNA is TGTGCCAGCAGCTCCAGGACTAGCGGGAGGCAAGGAAACATTCAGTACTTC. This codes for CASSSRTSGRQGNIQYF.